A single T cell receptor beta chain is shown here with its context. Its specificity is unknown. The sample comes from a study of shared clonotypes between healthy human individuals. The CDR3 has 13 residues. The germline V gene has CDR1 LNHDA and CDR2 SQIVND (reference sequence). V lost 3 bases to trimming and J lost 6 bases, with 8 bases between them. Regarding the study as a whole: Enrolling few donors narrowed the genetic and exposure-history diversity that was represented.

The repertoire was sequenced with immunoSEQ multiplex PCR; TCRdb's copy has only in-frame clones and lacks some. The sample lists about 120,000 clones, under 70% seen once, with about a quarter in the top ten. The rearrangement joins TRBV19 to TRBJ2-2; D not certain. The clonotype was recovered from a woman aged 25 to 39 in good health. What was sequenced was memory CD8+ T cells sorted from blood. Subset indicated: CD45RO+ cells pooled with CCR7-negative TemRA cells. CDR3 bases: TGTGCCAGTAGTATTGGGTTTGCCGGGGAGCTGTTTTTT. This sequence encodes CASSIGFAGELFF.